Shown below are 10 T cell receptor beta chains from a single sample sequenced in a study of blood T cell repertoires in COVID-19. The table came from immunoSEQ multiplex PCR; TCRdb's copy has only in-frame clones and leaves some out. The sample consists of about 79,000 clones, about 89% of them appearing once. Material for sequencing was peripheral blood. These receptors originate from a man between 65 and 85 years old with active or convalescent COVID-19.

The rearrangement joins TRBV5-1 to TRBJ2-7, with 7 nucleotides matching TRBD1. With V trimmed by 1 base and J by 5 bases, 18 bases remained unmatched. Germline V gives CDR1 SGHRS, CDR2 YFSETQ. This CDR3 contains 18 residues. This chain's CDR3 is CASSLYDRESLRRDEQYF. In DNA form, the CDR3 reads TGCGCCAGCAGCTTGTACGACAGGGAATCCCTTCGCCGGGACGAGCAGTACTTC.

The chain uses TRBV24-1 and TRBJ2-2; TRBD2 agrees at 7 bases. The CDR3 has 19 amino acids. Trimming cost V 4 bases and J 5 bases; bases outside gene matches: 18. From germline, CDR1 is KGHDR and CDR2 SFDVKD. CDR3 bases: TGTGCCACCAGTGAAACAAATAGCGGGCCACCCAGAGGGACCGGGGAGCTGTTTTTT. This gives the protein CATSETNSGPPRGTGELFF.

This clone has a single count. The V gene is TRBV3-1 (or the pseudogene TRBV3-2), the J gene TRBJ1-1; perhaps TRBD1 as D (6 bases). CDR3 length: 17 residues. Germline V gene data show CDR1 as LGHDT and CDR2 as YNNKEL (reference sequence). Trimming pared 6 bases from V and 6 bases from J, leaving 26 bases between. CDR3 DNA sequence: TGTGCCAGCAGATTCAGGGGAACGTCATTGAATGTCTCTGAAGCTTTCTTT. Protein sequence: CASRFRGTSLNVSEAFF.

This clone was seen a few times. The rearrangement links TRBV6-2 or TRBV6-3 to TRBJ1-1, with D uncertain. The CDR3 has 14 residues. Germline V gene sequence: CDR1 MNHEY, CDR2 SVGEGT. V was cut by 2 bases and J by 1 base, with 8 bases left in between. The CDR3 nucleotides read TGTGCCAGCAGTTACGGGCCCGAGAACACTGAAGCTTTCTTT. This codes for CASSYGPENTEAFF.

The chain is built from TRBV9 and TRBJ1-2; tentatively, D is TRBD1 (6 bases). Per the germline V gene, CDR1 is SGDLS and CDR2 is YYNGEE. The V end lost 2 bases, the J end lost 5 bases, and 22 bases lay between the germline ends. The CDR3 is 17 residues long. CDR3 nucleotide sequence: TGTGCCAGCAGCGTCGGTATAAGGGGGTCGCGCAGTTATGGCTACACCTTC. Its protein product is CASSVGIRGSRSYGYTF.

CDR3 amino acids: CASSWSSNQPQHF. CDR3 nucleotides: TGTGCCAGCAGCTGGAGTAGCAATCAGCCCCAGCATTTT. This sequence joins TRBV6-5 and TRBJ1-5; D call uncertain. V gave up 6 bases and J gave up 0 bases, with 6 bases separating them. The germline gives CDR1 MNHEY, CDR2 SVGAGI. This CDR3 spans 13 amino acids.

The rearrangement uses TRBV27 and TRBJ2-1; 11 positions agree with TRBD2. CDR1 and CDR2 (germline): MNHEY, SMNVEV (reference sequence). The CDR3 sequence is 15 residues long. J lost 7 bases, V lost 7 bases, and 9 bases had no gene match. The CDR3 DNA follows: TGTGCCAGCAAAACGGGGGTAGCGGGAGGGAATGAGCAGTTCTTC. Encoded protein: CASKTGVAGGNEQFF.

J is TRBJ2-2 and V is TRBV28, with TRBD1 matching 7 bases. The CDR3 consists of 16 residues. Germline CDR1 and CDR2: MDHEN and SYDVKM. Trimming removed 5 bases from V and 6 bases from J; junction bases left unmatched: 12. The CDR3, as DNA: TGTGCCAGCAGTGGCTGGGACAGCCGAAGGGCCGGGGAGCTGTTTTTT. This translates into CASSGWDSRRAGELFF.

This chain joins TRBV28 and TRBJ2-1; 15 nucleotides line up with TRBD2. From germline, CDR1 is MDHEN and CDR2 SYDVKM. The CDR3 has 20 residues. The V gene end was trimmed by 8 bases and the J gene end by 9 bases; junction bases not matched to a gene: 23. In DNA form, the CDR3 reads TGTGCCAGCCCGCCCCTAACCGGGACTAGCGGGAGGTCCTATAATTTTGAGCAGTTCTTC. It encodes CASPPLTGTSGRSYNFEQFF.

The gene calls are TRBV19 and TRBJ2-1, with TRBD2 matching over 11 bases. The CDR3 is 15 amino acids. Trimming took 4 bases from V and 9 from J; bases not matched to a gene: 8. The V gene's germline CDR1 is LNHDA and CDR2 SQIVND (reference sequence). CDR3 loop: CASSTPLAGVGEQFF. As DNA, the CDR3 is TGTGCCAGTAGTACACCACTAGCGGGGGTTGGTGAGCAGTTCTTC.